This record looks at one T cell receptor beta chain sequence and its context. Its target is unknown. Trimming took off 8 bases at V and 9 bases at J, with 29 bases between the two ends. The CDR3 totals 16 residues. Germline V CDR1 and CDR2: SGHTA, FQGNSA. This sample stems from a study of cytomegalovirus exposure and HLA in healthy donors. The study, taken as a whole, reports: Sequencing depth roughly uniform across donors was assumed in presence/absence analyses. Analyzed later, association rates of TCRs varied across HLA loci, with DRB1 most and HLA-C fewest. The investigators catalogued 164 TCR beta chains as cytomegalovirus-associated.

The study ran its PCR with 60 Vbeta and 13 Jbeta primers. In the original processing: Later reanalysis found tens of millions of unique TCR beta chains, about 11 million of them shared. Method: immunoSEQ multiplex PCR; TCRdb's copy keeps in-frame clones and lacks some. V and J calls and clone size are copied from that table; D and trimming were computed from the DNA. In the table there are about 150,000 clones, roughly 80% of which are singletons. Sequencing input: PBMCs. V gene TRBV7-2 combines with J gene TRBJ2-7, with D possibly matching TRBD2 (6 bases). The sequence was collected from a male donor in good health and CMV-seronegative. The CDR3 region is CASARAPGVPFEGQYF. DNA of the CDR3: TGTGCCAGCGCAAGGGCCCCGGGAGTTCCCTTTGAGGGGCAGTACTTC. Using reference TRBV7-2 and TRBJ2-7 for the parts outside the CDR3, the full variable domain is GAGVSQSPSNKVTEKGKDVELRCDPISGHTALYWYRQSLGQGLEFLIYFQGNSAPDKSGLPSDRFSAERTGGSVSTLTIQRTQQEDSAVYLCASARAPGVPFEGQYFGPGTRLTVT.